These 21 T cell receptor beta chains originate from one sample sequenced in a study of beta chain features in type 1 diabetes. The isolated RNA, all of it, was reverse transcribed, so expressed TCRB transcripts were what got sequenced. Generated by immunoSEQ multiplex PCR, the TCRdb table keeps only in-frame clones and is missing some. The sample has about 47,000 clones, roughly 45% seen once. Overall study results and limits: Type 1 diabetes patients had TCRB CDR3s that were shorter (moderately but significantly so) in all four CD4+ subsets.

These TCRs are of unknown antigen specificity. Source material: stem cell memory CD4+ T cells from blood. The receptors derive from a man under 40 with type 1 diabetes.

This chain connects TRBV7-8 to TRBJ2-5; 9 nucleotides match TRBD1. Germline lookup yields CDR1 SGHVS and CDR2 FQNEAQ. The CDR3 runs to 15 residues. Trimming cost V 1 base and J 3 bases; bases outside gene matches: 3. CDR3 sequence: CASSLVGTGKETQYF. DNA for the CDR3: TGTGCCAGCAGCTTAGTTGGGACAGGGAAAGAGACCCAGTACTTC.

The genes are TRBV28 and TRBJ1-5, with 7 bases that match TRBD1. The CDR3 is made up of 14 amino acids. Germline V gene data show CDR1 as MDHEN and CDR2 as SYDVKM. V was pared by 3 bases and J by 7 bases, with 6 bases of the junction left unmatched. The CDR3 spells CASSLHRGGQPQHF. In DNA form, the CDR3 reads TGTGCCAGCAGTTTGCACAGGGGTGGCCAGCCCCAGCATTTT.

The CDR3 loop is CASSPRTGGSYEQYF. CDR3 DNA sequence: TGTGCCAGCTCACCACGGACGGGGGGATCCTACGAGCAGTACTTC. The V and J genes are TRBV18 and TRBJ2-7; TRBD2 matches at 7 bases. V trimming: 1 base; J trimming: 1 base; junction bases outside the gene matches: 4. The length of the CDR3 is 15 residues. Germline CDR1 reads KGHSH; CDR2 reads LQKENI.

The rearrangement links TRBV18 to TRBJ1-2; 7 positions agree with TRBD1. Trimming cost V 6 bases and J 3 bases; bases outside gene matches: 4. The germline CDR1 and CDR2 sequences are KGHSH and LQKENI. The CDR3 runs 13 residues. This chain's CDR3 is CASSGQVDYGYTF. The DNA of the CDR3 is TGTGCCAGCTCTGGACAGGTTGACTATGGCTACACCTTC.

This clone has a handful of counts. The genes are TRBV19 and TRBJ2-1; the D gene is possibly TRBD2 (7 bases). The CDR3 totals 14 residues. CDR1 is LNHDA, CDR2 SQIVND, per germline (reference sequence). V dropped 10 bases and J dropped 8 bases, with 21 bases sitting between them. The CDR3 sequence: CATRWGPRGDEQFF. The CDR3 DNA is TGTGCCACCCGGTGGGGGCCCCGGGGGGATGAGCAGTTCTTC.

CDR3 sequence (DNA): TGTGCCAGCAGCTCTAGCTTCGACAATGAGCAGTTCTTC. It yields the protein CASSSSFDNEQFF. This chain connects TRBV7-3 to TRBJ2-1; possible D gene TRBD2, 5 bases. The CDR3 loop spans 13 amino acids. Trimming cost V 4 bases and J 5 bases, with 9 bases left between them. Looked up from germline, CDR1 is SGHTA and CDR2 is FQGTGA.

The rearrangement uses TRBV7-2 and TRBJ1-5, with D possibly being TRBD1 (5 bases). This CDR3 contains 13 residues. V shed 5 bases and J shed 7 bases, with 12 bases lying between them. Germline V gene sequence: CDR1 SGHTA, CDR2 FQGNSA. The CDR3 sequence: CASSLQRGQPQHF. For the CDR3, the DNA is TGTGCCAGCAGCCTACAAAGGGGACAGCCCCAGCATTTT. Full variable domain (outside the CDR3, taken from reference TRBV7-2 and TRBJ1-5): GAGVSQSPSNKVTEKGKDVELRCDPISGHTALYWYRQSLGQGLEFLIYFQGNSAPDKSGLPSDRFSAERTGGSVSTLTIQRTQQEDSAVYLCASSLQRGQPQHFGDGTRLSIL.

This clone was counted between two and nine times. V gene TRBV7-2 combines with J gene TRBJ2-7, with 7 bases identical to TRBD1. The J segment lost 0 bases and the V segment lost 0 bases, leaving 5 bases of the junction unmatched. The germline V gene has CDR1 SGHTA and CDR2 FQGNSA. The CDR3 totals 16 residues. The CDR3 is CASSLALGTASYEQYF. For the CDR3, the DNA is TGTGCCAGCAGCTTAGCATTAGGGACAGCCTCCTACGAGCAGTACTTC.

The chain has TRBV4-2 and TRBJ1-1; TRBD1 is a possible D gene (6 bases). The V and J ends lost 3 bases and 3 bases respectively, with 14 bases between them. Germline CDR1 is LGHNA and CDR2 is YNFKEQ. CDR3 length: 15 amino acids. This CDR3 is CASSHGPSGDTEAFF. The CDR3 DNA reads TGTGCCAGCAGCCATGGCCCTTCAGGGGACACTGAAGCTTTCTTT.

This clone was detected only a few times. The V call is TRBV6-6, the J call TRBJ2-7; D gene uncertain. Trimming shortened V by 1 base and J by 4 bases, and 8 bases separated the two germline ends. From germline, CDR1 is MNHNY and CDR2 SVGAGI (reference sequence). The CDR3 totals 13 residues. The CDR3 DNA sequence: TGTGCCAGCAGTTACTACGGCGGATACGAGCAGTACTTC. Its protein product is CASSYYGGYEQYF.

This rearrangement joins TRBV15 to TRBJ1-4; TRBD1 matches at 7 bases. Trimming cost V 1 base and J 7 bases; bases outside gene matches: 6. The CDR3 has 15 amino acids. Germline-derived CDR1 and CDR2 are LNHNV and YYDKDF (reference sequence). The CDR3 loop reads CATSRATGRSEKLFF. In nucleotides, the CDR3 is TGTGCCACCAGCAGAGCGACAGGGCGGAGTGAAAAACTGTTTTTT.

This clone was seen a few times. The chain carries TRBV5-4 and TRBJ1-1, with D possibly matching TRBD1 (6 bases). Per the germline V gene, CDR1 is SGHNT and CDR2 is YYREEE (reference sequence). Deletions cut 1 base from V and 0 bases from J, with 7 bases between. CDR3 length: 14 amino acids. CDR3: CASSLQGMNTEAFF. DNA of the CDR3: TGTGCCAGCAGCTTGCAGGGGATGAACACTGAAGCTTTCTTT.

J is TRBJ2-7 and V is TRBV28, with D possibly TRBD1 on 5 matching bases. V gave up 2 bases and J gave up 7 bases, with 21 bases separating them. This CDR3 is 16 amino acids long. Germline V CDR1 and CDR2: MDHEN, SYDVKM. The CDR3 nucleotides are TGTGCCAGCAGTTTACTGCAGACAGCCCGTGAGCGAGAGCAGTACTTC. Translating it yields CASSLLQTAREREQYF.

The chain combines TRBV28 with TRBJ2-5, with 7 bases matching TRBD2. The tail of the sequence fits TRBJ2-7 better, so the J call may be wrong. Germline V CDR1 and CDR2: MDHEN, SYDVKM. This CDR3 has 17 amino acids. As DNA, the CDR3 is TGTGCCAGCAGTTTAGGGGGGGGACTCGCACGCTCCTACGAGCAGTACTTC. Translation: CASSLGGGLARSYEQYF.

The chain joins TRBV6-5 to TRBJ2-1, with 9 bases aligning to TRBD2. V dropped 1 base and J dropped 3; count of bases not matched to a gene: 4. This CDR3 contains 16 residues. Germline V gives CDR1 MNHEY, CDR2 SVGAGI. The CDR3 is CASSYFSGSNYNEQFF. CDR3 nucleotides: TGTGCCAGCAGTTACTTTAGCGGGAGCAACTACAATGAGCAGTTCTTC.

The chain joins TRBV18 to TRBJ2-3, with TRBD2 matching 9 bases. The J segment lost 6 bases and the V segment lost 2 bases, leaving 6 bases of the junction unmatched. CDR3 length equals 15 residues. Germline V gene lookup returns CDR1 KGHSH and CDR2 LQKENI. The CDR3, as DNA: TGTGCCAGCTCACCAAATCATCTAGCGGGGGATACGCAGTATTTT. It is translated as CASSPNHLAGDTQYF.

This clone was detected once. The V call is TRBV5-4, the J call TRBJ1-5; D is perhaps TRBD1 (5 bases). This CDR3 comprises 13 residues. Germline values: CDR1 SGHNT, CDR2 YYREEE (reference sequence). Trimming removed 0 bases at V and 6 bases at J, with 7 bases between. CDR3 residues: CASSLERGQPQHF. CDR3 coding DNA: TGTGCCAGCAGCTTGGAAAGGGGTCAGCCCCAGCATTTT.

This chain links TRBV9 with TRBJ2-7, with TRBD1 as a possible D gene (5 bases). Germline-derived CDR1 and CDR2 are SGDLS and YYNGEE. This CDR3 is built from 15 residues. Trimming pared 0 bases from V and 3 bases from J, leaving 13 bases between. The CDR3 bases are TGTGCCAGCAGCGTAGGTACAGGTAGGATCTACGAGCAGTACTTC. As protein: CASSVGTGRIYEQYF.

This rearrangement joins TRBV28 to TRBJ1-1; 7 bases fit TRBD1. Germline V lookup: CDR1 MDHEN, CDR2 SYDVKM. The CDR3 runs to 15 residues. Trimming cost V 5 bases and J 0 bases; bases outside gene matches: 6. The CDR3 DNA reads TGTGCCAGCAGTCCGAGACAGGGTTTGAACACTGAAGCTTTCTTT. Translation: CASSPRQGLNTEAFF.

The chain is built from TRBV6-6 and TRBJ2-2; the match to TRBD2 covers 7 bases. The J segment lost 6 bases and the V segment lost 5 bases, leaving 3 bases of the junction unmatched. Germline lookup yields CDR1 MNHNY and CDR2 SVGAGI (reference sequence). CDR3 size: 13 residues. CDR3 in DNA: TGTGCCAGCAGTCGCGGGGGTTCCGGGGAGCTGTTTTTT. It specifies CASSRGGSGELFF.

The V gene is TRBV2, the J gene TRBJ2-5; no definite D call. V lost 4 bases and J 4 bases, leaving 4 bases between the germline ends. The germline CDR1 and CDR2 sequences are SNHLY and FYNNEI. CDR3 length equals 11 residues. The CDR3 sequence: CASSALETQYF. CDR3 bases: TGTGCCAGCAGTGCATTAGAGACCCAGTACTTC.